Shown below are 6 T cell receptor beta chains from a single sample sequenced in a study of CD8 T cells in ankylosing spondylitis. TCRdb used MiXCR to reprocess the 5' RACE reads, holding one entry per CDR3 protein. The table shows 250,000 to 350,000 distinct CDR3 sequences, with approximately 20% occurring only once. Sequencing used blood, either unsorted or a sorted T cell fraction (not recorded which). Every receptor here comes from a male donor with ankylosing spondylitis or in good health (not recorded which).

Comment on this clonotype: Here the CDR3 omits its conserved ending phenylalanine or tryptophan, so a read error is the likely source. The chain is built from TRBV9 and TRBJ1-1; no reliable D call. This CDR3 has 14 residues. V dropped 2 bases and J dropped 4 bases, with 12 bases sitting between them. Germline V CDR1 and CDR2: SGDLS, YYNGEE. The CDR3 loop is CASSVRGSSTEAFS. The DNA for the CDR3 is TGTGCCAGCAGCGTTCGGGGAAGTAGCACTGAAGCTTTCTCT.

This clonotype was seen a few times. This chain links TRBV20-1 with TRBJ2-1; the D call may be TRBD1 or TRBD2 (5 bases each). The germline V and J ends were trimmed by 2 bases and 10 bases, with 12 bases remaining between them. The CDR3 loop spans 12 amino acids. The germline gives CDR1 DFQATT, CDR2 SNEGSKA (reference sequence). For the CDR3, the DNA is TGCAGTGCTAGACGGGACGGAGCGGAGCAGTTCTTC. It encodes CSARRDGAEQFF.

This clonotype was observed a few times. This chain joins TRBV5-1 and TRBJ2-5; TRBD1 agrees at 12 bases. The J segment lost 0 bases and the V segment lost 3 bases, leaving 3 bases of the junction unmatched. Germline CDR1 reads SGHRS; CDR2 reads YFSETQ. The length of the CDR3 is 16 residues. The CDR3 region is CASSSGTGGYQETQYF. The CDR3 DNA reads TGCGCCAGCAGCTCTGGGACAGGGGGCTACCAAGAGACCCAGTACTTC.

In this sample, this clonotype turned up many times. The chain recombines TRBV5-1 with TRBJ2-2, with D perhaps TRBD1 or TRBD2 (6 bases each). CDR1 SGHRS and CDR2 YFSETQ come from the germline V gene. This CDR3 region has 15 residues. Trimming shortened V by 3 bases and J by 3 bases, and 12 bases separated the two germline ends. The CDR3 spells CASSSRGGDTGELFF. In DNA form, the CDR3 reads TGCGCCAGCAGCTCCAGGGGAGGTGACACCGGGGAGCTGTTTTTT.

In its sample, this clonotype was seen many times. This chain connects TRBV5-5 to TRBJ2-1; 10 bases fit TRBD2. This CDR3 region has 16 residues. The V gene's germline CDR1 is SGHKS and CDR2 YYEKEE (reference sequence). J lost 10 bases, V lost 4 bases, and 14 bases had no gene match. The CDR3, as DNA: TGTGCCAGCAGCGCTACTAGCGGGACCTACGTTGGGGAGCAGTTCTTC. It translates to CASSATSGTYVGEQFF.

This clonotype was seen only a few times. V usage is TRBV5-8 and J usage is TRBJ2-7; D gene unclear. Per germline, CDR1 SGHTS and CDR2 YDEGEE. The CDR3 has 17 amino acids. Trimming removed 0 bases at V and 4 bases at J, with 20 bases between. CDR3 nucleotide sequence: TGTGCCAGCAGCTTGGCGGGTGGTAGCATGTCAAAGTACGAGCAGTACGTC. Amino acid sequence: CASSLAGGSMSKYEQYV.